This entry lists 15 T cell receptor beta chains sequenced from one sample in a study of post-analysis software for immune sequencing data. Study-level findings and limits: Five TRBV segments, including TRBV5-6, TRBV5-1 and TRBV20-1, were more frequent in patients than controls.

For these receptors, no antigen is known. Libraries were made from TCR beta cDNA, and they carried unique molecular identifiers. Via MiXCR, TCRdb re-called the PCR reads, giving one row per CDR3 protein. The sample has about 380,000 distinct CDR3 sequences; approximately 38% are singletons. Sequences were obtained from blood. The receptors derive from a girl aged 10 to 17 with multiple sclerosis.

There are a few counts of this clonotype. The J gene is TRBJ1-1, the V gene TRBV2; 8 nucleotides match TRBD1. J gave up 6 bases and V 7 bases, and 13 bases lay outside the gene matches. CDR3 size: 15 residues. Per germline, CDR1 SNHLY and CDR2 FYNNEI. CDR3 amino acids: CASKKDRVDGPEAFF. For the CDR3, the DNA is TGTGCCAGCAAGAAGGACAGGGTCGACGGTCCTGAAGCTTTCTTT.

As concerns this clonotype: A read error may account for a junction end that differs from germline. The chain employs TRBV20-1 and TRBJ1-6; D possibly corresponds to TRBD1 (6 bases). CDR3 size: 17 residues. The germline V gene encodes CDR1 DFQATT and CDR2 SNEGSKA (reference sequence). This chain's CDR3 is CSATSRQDSSDNSPLHF. For the CDR3, the DNA is TGCAGTGCTACCAGTCGACAGGATAGCTCCGATAATTCACCCCTCCACTTT.

The V gene is TRBV29-1, the J gene TRBJ2-1, with D possibly matching TRBD2 (6 bases). The V gene's germline CDR1 is SQVTM and CDR2 ANQGSEA. The V gene lost 6 bases and the J gene lost 4 bases, with 22 bases spanning the gap. The CDR3 has 16 residues. The CDR3 protein is CSVRGGGATVYNEQFF. The CDR3 nucleotides read TGCAGCGTCCGTGGCGGCGGGGCGACAGTTTACAATGAGCAGTTCTTC.

This chain connects TRBV29-1 to TRBJ2-5; tentative D call: TRBD2 (6 bases). This CDR3 spans 13 amino acids. Between the trimmed V and J ends, which lost 1 base and 7 bases, there was a span of 13 bases. CDR1 SQVTM and CDR2 ANQGSEA come from the germline V gene. In nucleotides, the CDR3 is TGCAGCGTTGAAGTGGGAACGGGGGTGACCCAGTACTTC. This gives the protein CSVEVGTGVTQYF.

This clonotype was picked up a small number of times. The chain couples TRBV6-5 to TRBJ2-7, with TRBD1 identical over 8 bases. Trimming cost V 6 bases and J 4 bases; bases outside gene matches: 8. Germline CDR1 reads MNHEY; CDR2 reads SVGAGI. This CDR3 region has 14 residues. In DNA, the CDR3 is TGTGCCAGCAGAGGGGACAGGAAACAGTACGAGCAGTACTTC. Residues: CASRGDRKQYEQYF.

This sequence joins TRBV12-3 or TRBV12-4 and TRBJ1-5, with 8 bases aligning to TRBD1. CDR3 length: 15 residues. Trimming took 2 bases from V and 7 from J; bases not matched to a gene: 7. The CDR3 sequence: CASSLMGTGPQPQHF. CDR3 in DNA: TGTGCCAGCAGTTTAATGGGGACAGGTCCCCAGCCCCAGCATTTT.

The chain couples TRBV10-3 to TRBJ2-7; 7 nucleotides align to TRBD1. The CDR3 is 14 residues long. V was clipped by 10 bases and J by 6 bases; unmatched bases: 15. Germline CDR1 is ENHRY and CDR2 is SYGVKD. The CDR3 reads CATRGVDRAGEQYF. The CDR3, as DNA: TGTGCCACACGAGGGGTAGACAGGGCTGGCGAGCAGTACTTC.

Concerning this clonotype: A junction boundary mismatches the germline segment, possibly from a read error. The chain combines TRBV4-1 with TRBJ1-6; D possibly corresponds to TRBD1 (5 bases). Germline assignment: CDR1 MGHRA and CDR2 YSYEKL. This CDR3 is 14 amino acids long. Here the CDR3 DNA reads TGCACCAGCAGCCTGCGGGACGGAGATTCACCCCTCCACTTT. Its protein is CTSSLRDGDSPLHF.

The rearrangement links TRBV5-1 to TRBJ2-3, with D maybe TRBD1 (5 bases). CDR3 length: 16 amino acids. Trimming cost V 0 bases and J 2 bases, with 13 bases left between them. CDR1 is SGHRS, CDR2 YFSETQ, per germline. In DNA, the CDR3 is TGCGCCAGCAGCTTGGAGGGGTGGGCCCCCACAGATACGCAGTATTTT. This gives the protein CASSLEGWAPTDTQYF.

On this clonotype: A read error may account for a junction end that differs from germline. In DNA form, the CDR3 reads TGTGCCAGCAGCCAAGATGGGCGGGGTCTCAATGAGCGGTTCTTC. Translation gives CASSQDGRGLNERFF. The chain couples TRBV4-2 to TRBJ2-1, with D perhaps matching TRBD2 (6 bases). The CDR3 has 15 residues. Germline CDR1 LGHNA, CDR2 YNFKEQ.

Details on this clonotype: A read error is likely, as this CDR3 ends without the conserved phenylalanine or tryptophan. The genes are TRBV5-6 and TRBJ2-3, with D possibly TRBD2 on 5 matching bases. In germline, CDR1 is SGHDT, CDR2 YYEEEE. The CDR3 has 13 amino acids. V was trimmed by 5 bases and J by 4 bases, leaving 11 bases between them. The CDR3 here is CASSETGADTQYC. In nucleotides, the CDR3 is TGTGCCAGCAGTGAAACCGGGGCAGATACGCAGTATTGT.

This rearrangement joins TRBV7-3 to TRBJ2-7; TRBD1 might be the D (5 bases). The CDR3 has 13 amino acids. Trimming took 3 bases from V and 5 from J, leaving 11 bases between them. Germline-derived CDR1 and CDR2 are SGHTA and FQGTGA. The CDR3 sequence is CASSLGREDEQYF. The CDR3 coding sequence is TGTGCCAGCAGCTTGGGCAGGGAAGACGAGCAGTACTTC.

The J gene is TRBJ1-5, the V gene TRBV6-5; D remains ambiguous. V lost 3 bases to trimming and J lost 0 bases, with 18 bases between them. From germline, CDR1 is MNHEY and CDR2 SVGAGI. This CDR3 spans 18 amino acids. CDR3 sequence reads: CASSYNGTLVRSNQPQHF. In DNA, the CDR3 is TGTGCCAGCAGTTATAACGGTACCTTGGTACGTAGCAATCAGCCCCAGCATTTT.

The rearrangement uses TRBV7-3 and TRBJ2-3; 12 nucleotides align to TRBD1. The length of the CDR3 is 19 residues. The ends lost 5 bases at V and 1 base at J; junction bases unmatched: 13. Germline V gives CDR1 SGHTA, CDR2 FQGTGA. CDR3 loop: CASSPRGTGGKYRTDTQYF. The CDR3 DNA follows: TGTGCCAGCAGCCCCCGAGGGACAGGGGGCAAATACCGCACAGATACGCAGTATTTT.

This clonotype appeared a few times. The CDR3 DNA sequence: TGCGCCAGCAGCCAAGAAATCGGGGGATCTTACAATGAGCAGTTCTTC. Protein: CASSQEIGGSYNEQFF. The gene calls are TRBV4-1 and TRBJ2-1, with D possibly being TRBD2 (6 bases). The CDR3 is made up of 16 amino acids. V shed 0 bases and J shed 4 bases, with 13 bases lying between them. Germline lookup yields CDR1 MGHRA and CDR2 YSYEKL.